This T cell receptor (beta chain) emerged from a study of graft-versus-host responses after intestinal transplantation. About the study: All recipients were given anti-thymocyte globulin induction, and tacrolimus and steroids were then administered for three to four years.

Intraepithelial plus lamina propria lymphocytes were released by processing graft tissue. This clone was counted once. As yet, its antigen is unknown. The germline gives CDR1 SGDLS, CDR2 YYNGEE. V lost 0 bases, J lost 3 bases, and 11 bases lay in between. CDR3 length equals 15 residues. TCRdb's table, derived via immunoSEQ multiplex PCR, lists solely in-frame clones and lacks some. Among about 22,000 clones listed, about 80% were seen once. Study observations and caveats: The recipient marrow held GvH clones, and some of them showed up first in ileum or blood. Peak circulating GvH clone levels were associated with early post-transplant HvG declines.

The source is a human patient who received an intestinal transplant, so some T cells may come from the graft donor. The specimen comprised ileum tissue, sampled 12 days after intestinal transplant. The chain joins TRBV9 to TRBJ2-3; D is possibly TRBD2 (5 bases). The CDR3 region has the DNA TGTGCCAGCAGCGTAGGTAATAGCGAGACAGATACGCAGTATTTT. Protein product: CASSVGNSETDTQYF.